The clone carrying this TCR beta chain was seen repeatedly, ten times or more. These data are taken from a study of blood T cells in healthy people across ages. A second about 7 to 11 cycle PCR used barcoded and J-beta primers. All cDNA molecules were each tagged by a template-switch adaptor with 12 random nucleotides. TCRdb re-derived calls from the 5' RACE reads in MiXCR, one entry per CDR3 protein. There are 550,000 to 650,000 distinct CDR3 sequences in the sample; about 28% occur only once, and approximately 14% lies in the top ten. Germline assignment: CDR1 DFQATT and CDR2 SNEGSKA (reference sequence). Trimming cost V 5 bases and J 0 bases; bases outside gene matches: 10. This CDR3 spans 16 amino acids.

The V call is TRBV20-1, the J call TRBJ2-1; 7 nucleotides line up with TRBD2. Material: blood. This receptor was identified in a woman older than 75 in good health. CDR3 sequence reads: CSAAPLAPSSYNEQFF. Written as DNA, the CDR3 is TGCAGTGCTGCCCCACTAGCGCCGAGCTCCTACAATGAGCAGTTCTTC.